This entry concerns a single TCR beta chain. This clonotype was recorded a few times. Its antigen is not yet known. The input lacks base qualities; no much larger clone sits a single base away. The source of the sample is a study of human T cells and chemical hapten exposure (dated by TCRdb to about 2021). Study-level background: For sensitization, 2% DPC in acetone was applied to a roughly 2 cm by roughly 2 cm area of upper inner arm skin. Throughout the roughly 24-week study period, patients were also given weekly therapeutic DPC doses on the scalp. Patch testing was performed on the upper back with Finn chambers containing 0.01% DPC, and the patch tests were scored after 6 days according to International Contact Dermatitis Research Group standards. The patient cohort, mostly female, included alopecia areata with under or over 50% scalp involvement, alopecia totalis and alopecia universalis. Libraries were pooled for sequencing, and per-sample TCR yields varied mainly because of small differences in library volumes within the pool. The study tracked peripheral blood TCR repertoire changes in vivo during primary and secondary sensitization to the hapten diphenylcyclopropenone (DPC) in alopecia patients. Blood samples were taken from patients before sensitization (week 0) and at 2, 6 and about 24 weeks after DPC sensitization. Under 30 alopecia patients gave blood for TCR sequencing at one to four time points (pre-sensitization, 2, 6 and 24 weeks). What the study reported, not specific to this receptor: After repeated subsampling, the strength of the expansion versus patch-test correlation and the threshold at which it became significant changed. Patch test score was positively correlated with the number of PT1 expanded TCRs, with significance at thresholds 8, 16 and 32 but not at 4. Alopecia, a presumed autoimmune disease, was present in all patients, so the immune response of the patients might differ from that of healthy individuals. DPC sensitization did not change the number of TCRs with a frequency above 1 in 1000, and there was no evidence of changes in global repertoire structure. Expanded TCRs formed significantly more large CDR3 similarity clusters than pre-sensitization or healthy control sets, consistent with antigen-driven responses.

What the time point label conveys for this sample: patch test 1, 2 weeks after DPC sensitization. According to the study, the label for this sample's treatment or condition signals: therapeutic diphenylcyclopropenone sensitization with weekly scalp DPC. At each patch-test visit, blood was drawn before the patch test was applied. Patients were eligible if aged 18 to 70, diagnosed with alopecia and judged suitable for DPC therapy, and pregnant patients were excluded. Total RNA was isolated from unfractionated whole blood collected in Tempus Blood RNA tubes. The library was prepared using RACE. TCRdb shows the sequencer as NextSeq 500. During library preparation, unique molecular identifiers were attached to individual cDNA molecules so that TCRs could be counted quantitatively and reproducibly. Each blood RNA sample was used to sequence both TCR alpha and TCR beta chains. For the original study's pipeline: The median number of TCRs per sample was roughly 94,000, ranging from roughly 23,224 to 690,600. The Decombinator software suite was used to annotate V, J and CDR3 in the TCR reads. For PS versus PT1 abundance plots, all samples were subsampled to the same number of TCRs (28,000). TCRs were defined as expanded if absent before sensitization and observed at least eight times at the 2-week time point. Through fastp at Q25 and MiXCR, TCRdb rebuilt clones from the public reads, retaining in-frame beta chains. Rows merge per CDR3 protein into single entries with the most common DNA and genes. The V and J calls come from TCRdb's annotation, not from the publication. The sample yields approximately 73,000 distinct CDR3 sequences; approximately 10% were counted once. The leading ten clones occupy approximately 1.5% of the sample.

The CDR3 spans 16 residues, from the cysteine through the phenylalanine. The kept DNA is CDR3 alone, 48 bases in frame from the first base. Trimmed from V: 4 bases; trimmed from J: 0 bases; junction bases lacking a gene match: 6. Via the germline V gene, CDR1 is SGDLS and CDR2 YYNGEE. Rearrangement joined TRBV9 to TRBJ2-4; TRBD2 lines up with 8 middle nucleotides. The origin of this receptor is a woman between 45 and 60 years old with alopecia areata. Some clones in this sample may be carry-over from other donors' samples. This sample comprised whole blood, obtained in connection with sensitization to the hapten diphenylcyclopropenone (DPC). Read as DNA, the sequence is TGTGCCAGCAGCATTAGCGGGAACTTAGCCAAAAACATTCAGTACTTC. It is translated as CASSISGNLAKNIQYF.